Sequencing of this TCR beta chain was carried out in a study of T cell responses to AZD1222 COVID-19 vaccine. Regarding the study as a whole: Donors skewed white British and female; clonal diversity was possibly underestimated. All repertoire sampling was performed exclusively after the peak T cell response.

The method was immunoSEQ multiplex PCR; TCRdb's version includes in-frame clones alone and lacks a portion of them. The table has some 150,000 clones, 82% seen once. Details on this clone: Its specificity is not known.

This CDR3 contains 13 residues. In germline, CDR1 is SNHLY, CDR2 FYNNEI. Trimming cost V 4 bases and J 2 bases, with 8 bases left between them. Source: peripheral blood, taken on day 0 of MenACWY control vaccination. This receptor was obtained from an adult in good health. The chain has TRBV2 and TRBJ1-1; unclear D gene. The CDR3 is CASSVGGNTEAFF. The CDR3 DNA follows: TGTGCCAGCAGTGTTGGAGGTAACACTGAAGCTTTCTTT. The full variable domain, completed using reference TRBV2 and TRBJ1-1, is EPEVTQTPSHQVTQMGQEVILRCVPISNHLYFYWYRQILGQKVEFLVSFYNNEISEKSEIFDDQFSVERPDGSNFTLKIRSTKLEDSAMYFCASSVGGNTEAFFGQGTRLTVV.